The 31 T cell receptor beta chains reported below all come from one sample, sequenced in a study of regulatory T cells in long-lasting Graves disease. Time point of the sample: newly diagnosed GD, antithyroid drugs for less than 3 months. Researchers made the TCR library from RNA that was extracted from PBMCs. According to the study, TCR beta libraries were built with iRepertoire HTBI primers and CDR3-region Arm-PCR. TCRdb reprocessed the multiplex PCR reads via MiXCR and lists one record per CDR3 protein. This sample has approximately 230,000 distinct CDR3 sequences; around 16% occur once, and the top ten carry about 20%. The sequencing used peripheral blood mononuclear cells (PBMCs), collected at new diagnosis, from a patient treated with antithyroid drugs. The receptor source for this set is a female donor with Graves disease.

The sample holds many counts of this clonotype. The CDR3 spells CASSPGGSGIGEEQYF. For the CDR3, the DNA is TGTGCCAGCTCACCGGGGGGGAGCGGGATAGGAGAAGAGCAGTACTTC. V gene TRBV18 combines with J gene TRBJ2-7, with 7 bases lining up with TRBD2. V shed 3 bases and J 7 bases; nucleotides not matched to a gene: 15. Germline V gene sequence: CDR1 KGHSH, CDR2 LQKENI. The CDR3 spans 16 residues.

This clonotype was picked up many times. This sequence joins TRBV24-1 and TRBJ2-3; D might be TRBD1 (5 bases). Germline-derived CDR1 and CDR2 are KGHDR and SFDVKD. The CDR3 loop spans 17 amino acids. V dropped 1 base and J dropped 0 bases, with 13 bases sitting between them. The CDR3 region is CATSDFWGDPSTDTQYF. CDR3 DNA: TGTGCCACCAGTGATTTTTGGGGCGACCCTAGCACAGATACGCAGTATTTT.

This clonotype has just a few counts. This may come from a read error, since a much larger clone is one base off. V usage is TRBV2 and J usage is TRBJ1-1; D is ambiguous. Per the germline V gene, CDR1 is SNHLY and CDR2 is FYNNEI. The length of the CDR3 is 13 residues. In nucleotides, the CDR3 is TGTGCCAGCAGTGACGTTTTGAACGCTGAAGCTTTCTTT. It specifies CASSDVLNAEAFF.

This clonotype was seen repeatedly, ten times or more. The rearrangement uses TRBV2 and TRBJ2-5; perhaps TRBD1 as D (7 bases). The V end was cut by 5 bases, the J end by 2 bases, with 12 bases between. Germline V gene data show CDR1 as SNHLY and CDR2 as FYNNEI. The CDR3 is made up of 14 amino acids. The CDR3 sequence: CASSKGGQQETQYF. The CDR3 DNA is TGTGCCAGCAGTAAGGGGGGACAGCAAGAGACCCAGTACTTC.

This clonotype came up many times. This chain joins TRBV29-1 and TRBJ1-2; 7 nucleotides match TRBD1. Germline V CDR1 and CDR2: SQVTM, ANQGSEA. J was trimmed by 7 bases and V by 7 bases; bases with no gene match: 6. CDR3 length: 11 amino acids. The CDR3 coding sequence is TGCAGCGAGACGACAGGGCCTGGCTACACCTTC. It specifies CSETTGPGYTF.

There are many counts of this clonotype. V gene TRBV10-3 combines with J gene TRBJ2-7; maybe TRBD2 (6 bases). Between the trimmed V and J ends, which lost 6 bases and 1 base, there was a span of 10 bases. The CDR3 covers 13 residues. CDR1 is ENHRY and CDR2 is SYGVKD in the germline V gene. CDR3 in amino acids: CAISETSSYEQYF. CDR3 in DNA: TGTGCCATCAGCGAGACTAGTTCCTACGAGCAGTACTTC.

This clonotype was counted at least ten times. The rearrangement links TRBV11-1 to TRBJ2-7, with D possibly matching TRBD1 (6 bases). Deletions cut 3 bases from V and 0 bases from J, with 9 bases between. The CDR3 contains 14 residues. Germline V lookup: CDR1 SGHAT, CDR2 FQDESV (reference sequence). The CDR3 loop is CASSFDRNSYEQYF. The CDR3 bases are TGTGCCAGCAGCTTTGACAGGAACTCCTACGAGCAGTACTTC.

This clonotype was seen at least ten times. The chain recombines TRBV28 with TRBJ2-4, with 8 bases aligning to TRBD1. Germline V gene lookup returns CDR1 MDHEN and CDR2 SYDVKM. The CDR3 is 15 residues long. V lost 5 bases to trimming and J lost 2 bases; unmatched junction nucleotides: 5. This chain's CDR3 is CASSPRGRTKNIQYF. CDR3 sequence (DNA): TGTGCCAGCAGTCCCAGGGGGCGAACCAAAAACATTCAGTACTTC.

In regard to this clonotype: A much larger clone differs by one base, so this may be a read error. This chain uses TRBV20-1 with TRBJ2-7, with a possible D match to TRBD2 (6 bases). This CDR3 contains 14 residues. Trimming removed 3 bases at V and 7 bases at J, with 19 bases between. In germline, CDR1 is DFQATT, CDR2 SNEGSKA (reference sequence). The CDR3 nucleotides read TGCAGTGCTAGTTTTATCGGGGAGGTGGGGGAGCAGTACTTC. Protein: CSASFIGEVGEQYF.

Many counts were recorded for this clonotype. The chain links TRBV20-1 to TRBJ2-7; D perhaps matches TRBD2 (5 bases). Trimming shortened V by 4 bases and J by 0 bases, and 10 bases separated the two germline ends. Per germline, CDR1 DFQATT and CDR2 SNEGSKA (reference sequence). The CDR3 loop spans 13 amino acids. The DNA for the CDR3 is TGCAGTGCTATGAAGCGGAACTCCTACGAGCAGTACTTC. Translation gives CSAMKRNSYEQYF.

This clonotype was counted between two and nine times. The CDR3 reads CASSARTSDAHEQYF. CDR3 nucleotide sequence: TGTGCCAGCAGCGCGAGGACTAGCGACGCCCACGAGCAGTACTTC. The V call is TRBV11-2, the J call TRBJ2-7; 9 bases line up with TRBD2. The V and J ends lost 5 bases and 5 bases, in that order; junction bases with no gene match: 10. CDR1 is SGHAT, CDR2 FQNNGV, per germline. The CDR3 extends over 15 amino acids. The variable domain in full, completed from reference TRBV11-2 and TRBJ2-7, reads EAGVAQSPRYKIIEKRQSVAFWCNPISGHATLYWYQQILGQGPKLLIQFQNNGVVDDSQLPKDRFSAERLKGVDSTLKIQPAKLEDSAVYLCASSARTSDAHEQYFGPGTRLTVT.

This clonotype was observed at least ten times. For the CDR3, the DNA is TGTGCCAGCAGGATAGCGGGAGATACGCAGTATTTT. Translation: CASRIAGDTQYF. This rearrangement joins TRBV12-3 or TRBV12-4 to TRBJ2-3; 7 nucleotides align to TRBD2. J gave up 5 bases and V 6 bases, and 2 bases lay outside the gene matches. The CDR3 runs to 12 residues.

V and J are TRBV6-1 and TRBJ2-1; 11 bases align to TRBD2. The V gene's germline CDR1 is MNHNS and CDR2 SASEGT. J was trimmed by 11 bases and V by 5 bases; bases with no gene match: 5. The CDR3 has 13 amino acids. CDR3 DNA: TGTGCCAGCAGTCGGACTAGCGGGTACCAGCAGTTCTTC. This translates into CASSRTSGYQQFF.

There are many counts of this clonotype. The chain has TRBV27 and TRBJ1-6; 8 bases are a match to TRBD1. The CDR3 loop spans 14 amino acids. J was trimmed by 9 bases and V by 4 bases; bases with no gene match: 5. The germline V gene encodes CDR1 MNHEY and CDR2 SMNVEV (reference sequence). For the CDR3, the DNA is TGTGCCAGCAGTTCACAGGGGGGGGGTTCACCCCTCCACTTT. It encodes CASSSQGGGSPLHF.

This clonotype has ten or more counts. The gene calls are TRBV18 and TRBJ1-1; D remains ambiguous. The germline CDR1 and CDR2 sequences are KGHSH and LQKENI. CDR3 length: 18 residues. V was clipped by 6 bases and J by 1 base, with 24 bases between them. CDR3 region: CASSPEKIRRSWNTEAFF. In nucleotides, the CDR3 is TGTGCCAGCTCGCCCGAGAAAATCCGGCGATCGTGGAACACTGAAGCTTTCTTT.

This clonotype was observed at least ten times. V is TRBV18 and J is TRBJ2-3; D might be TRBD2 (6 bases). The V end lost 6 bases, the J end lost 0 bases, and 16 bases lay between the germline ends. CDR3 length: 16 residues. Germline V lookup: CDR1 KGHSH, CDR2 LQKENI. The CDR3 sequence: CASSSRGGRSTDTQYF. CDR3 nucleotide sequence: TGTGCCAGCTCCTCCCGTGGAGGGCGGAGCACAGATACGCAGTATTTT.

The chain has TRBV16 and TRBJ2-5; the D is unclear. The CDR3 spans 15 residues. CDR1 is KGHSY and CDR2 is FQNENV in the germline V gene. Between the trimmed V and J ends, which lost 0 bases and 1 base, there was a span of 9 bases. The CDR3 reads CASSQSVAPQETQYF. CDR3 bases: TGTGCCAGCAGCCAATCGGTGGCGCCCCAAGAGACCCAGTACTTC.

This clonotype was detected only a few times. This rearrangement joins TRBV7-8 to TRBJ2-3; 10 nucleotides align to TRBD2. V lost 5 bases and J lost 4; bases outside the gene matches: 6. CDR3 length: 15 residues. Germline values: CDR1 SGHVS, CDR2 FQNEAQ. In nucleotides, the CDR3 is TGTGCCAGCAGCCCCCTAGCGGGAGCGGCAGATACGCAGTATTTT. This sequence encodes CASSPLAGAADTQYF.

With regard to this clonotype: One end of the junction varies from germline; a read error may be responsible. V is TRBV12-3 or TRBV12-4 and J is TRBJ2-1, with 13 bases lining up with TRBD2. The CDR3 spans 16 residues. CDR3 nucleotide sequence: TGTGCCAGTAGTTCCCCGACTAGCGGGAGGTGGAATGAGCAGTTCTTC. Translation: CASSSPTSGRWNEQFF.

The sample holds many counts of this clonotype. A read error may produce the germline difference seen at one junction end. The chain recombines TRBV2 with TRBJ1-2; D is undetermined. The CDR3 is 13 residues long. The germline CDR1 and CDR2 sequences are SNHLY and FYNNEI. CDR3 amino acids: CASSELREAIPSF. CDR3 coding DNA: TGTGCCAGCAGTGAATTGCGGGAGGCTATCCCCAGCTTC.

This clonotype came up many times. Written as DNA, the CDR3 is TGCGCCAGCAGCGCCTGGGACAGACTAGCGAACACCGGGGAGCTGTTTTTT. Translated, it gives CASSAWDRLANTGELFF. The genes are TRBV5-1 and TRBJ2-2; D may be TRBD1 (7 bases). Germline lookup yields CDR1 SGHRS and CDR2 YFSETQ. Trimming removed 4 bases at V and 0 bases at J, with 16 bases between. CDR3 size: 17 residues. Full variable domain (rest looked up from reference TRBV5-1 and TRBJ2-2): KAGVTQTPRYLIKTRGQQVTLSCSPISGHRSVSWYQQTPGQGLQFLFEYFSETQRNKGNFPGRFSGRQFSNSRSEMNVSTLELGDSALYLCASSAWDRLANTGELFFGEGSRLTVL.

The chain has TRBV11-2 and TRBJ1-4; TRBD1 matches at 8 bases. Trimming at V came to 5 bases and at J to 7 bases, leaving 9 bases not matched to a gene. From germline, CDR1 is SGHAT and CDR2 FQNNGV. This CDR3 region has 15 residues. The CDR3 DNA is TGTGCCAGCAGCCCCCGGACAGGGCGCGGTGAAAAACTGTTTTTT. Translation: CASSPRTGRGEKLFF.

There are many counts of this clonotype. The chain combines TRBV11-2 with TRBJ2-5, with D perhaps matching TRBD2 (5 bases). V shed 5 bases and J shed 2 bases, with 9 bases lying between them. Germline lookup yields CDR1 SGHAT and CDR2 FQNNGV. CDR3 length: 13 residues. The CDR3 sequence: CASSPPGQETQYF. CDR3 nucleotides: TGTGCCAGCAGCCCCCCGGGACAAGAGACCCAGTACTTC. Together with reference TRBV11-2 and TRBJ2-5, the CDR3 gives the full variable domain: EAGVAQSPRYKIIEKRQSVAFWCNPISGHATLYWYQQILGQGPKLLIQFQNNGVVDDSQLPKDRFSAERLKGVDSTLKIQPAKLEDSAVYLCASSPPGQETQYFGPGTRLLVL.

This clonotype was seen at least ten times. V gene TRBV20-1 combines with J gene TRBJ1-1; 8 bases are a match to TRBD1. This CDR3 is 13 amino acids long. Looked up from germline, CDR1 is DFQATT and CDR2 is SNEGSKA (reference sequence). The CDR3: CSGAQGGNTEAFF. In nucleotides, the CDR3 is TGCAGCGGGGCACAGGGGGGGAACACTGAAGCTTTCTTT.

V usage is TRBV5-1 and J usage is TRBJ2-3; D not resolved. The CDR3 has 13 amino acids. CDR1 is SGHRS and CDR2 is YFSETQ in the germline V gene. V lost 0 bases and J lost 4, with 6 bases in between. The CDR3 DNA reads TGCGCCAGCAGCTTGGAACTTGCAGATACGCAGTATTTT. Protein product: CASSLELADTQYF.

There are many counts of this clonotype. The chain carries TRBV2 and TRBJ1-1; 8 bases agree with TRBD1. Germline assignment: CDR1 SNHLY and CDR2 FYNNEI. The CDR3 has 16 residues. V lost 1 base to trimming and J lost 4 bases; unmatched junction nucleotides: 8. CDR3 sequence (DNA): TGTGCCAGCAGTGAAGGGCCACAGGGGACAGGCACTGAAGCTTTCTTT. Residues: CASSEGPQGTGTEAFF. The full variable domain, with the rest looked up from reference TRBV2 and TRBJ1-1, is EPEVTQTPSHQVTQMGQEVILRCVPISNHLYFYWYRQILGQKVEFLVSFYNNEISEKSEIFDDQFSVERPDGSNFTLKIRSTKLEDSAMYFCASSEGPQGTGTEAFFGQGTRLTVV.

The sample holds many counts of this clonotype. The chain joins TRBV7-9 to TRBJ2-5, with D possibly called TRBD1 or TRBD2 (5 bases each). This CDR3 contains 13 residues. Per the germline V gene, CDR1 is SEHNR and CDR2 is FQNEAQ (reference sequence). Trimming shortened V by 5 bases and J by 5 bases, and 12 bases separated the two germline ends. The CDR3 loop reads CASSQAGDETQYF. CDR3 sequence (DNA): TGTGCCAGCAGCCAAGCCGGGGACGAGACCCAGTACTTC.

In the case of this clonotype: It differs at one base from a far larger clone, so likely a read error. The chain joins TRBV27 to TRBJ2-1; TRBD2 matches 9 bases. This CDR3 has 16 residues. The J segment lost 1 base and the V segment lost 5 bases, leaving 6 bases of the junction unmatched. Germline CDR1 and CDR2: MNHEY and SMNVEV (reference sequence). CDR3 sequence (DNA): TGTGCCAGCAGTGACGGGGCGGGAGGGTCCTACAATGAGCAGTTCTTC. The encoded protein is CASSDGAGGSYNEQFF.

This clonotype was detected only a few times. The chain couples TRBV20-1 to TRBJ1-5; weak D call: TRBD1 (5 bases). Germline V gene data show CDR1 as DFQATT and CDR2 as SNEGSKA (reference sequence). The CDR3 covers 12 residues. The V end was cut by 3 bases, the J end by 9 bases, with 12 bases between. Here the CDR3 reads CSASDDQGPQHF. In nucleotides, the CDR3 is TGCAGTGCTAGCGACGACCAGGGGCCCCAGCATTTT.

This clonotype was counted many times. This chain links TRBV6-1 with TRBJ2-5; perhaps TRBD1 as D (6 bases). V dropped 6 bases and J dropped 5 bases, with 16 bases sitting between them. Germline assignment: CDR1 MNHNS and CDR2 SASEGT. The CDR3 is 14 residues long. Written as DNA, the CDR3 is TGTGCCAGCAGAATATACAGGGAAAGTGAGACCCAGTACTTC. Translating gives CASRIYRESETQYF.

This clonotype has ten or more counts. V and J are TRBV11-2 and TRBJ2-4; the D gene is possibly TRBD1 (6 bases). The CDR3 is 14 amino acids. The V end lost 5 bases, the J end lost 0 bases, and 8 bases lay between the germline ends. Looked up from germline, CDR1 is SGHAT and CDR2 is FQNNGV. This CDR3 reads CASSVRGAKNIQYF. The CDR3 coding sequence is TGTGCCAGCAGCGTCAGGGGAGCCAAAAACATTCAGTACTTC.